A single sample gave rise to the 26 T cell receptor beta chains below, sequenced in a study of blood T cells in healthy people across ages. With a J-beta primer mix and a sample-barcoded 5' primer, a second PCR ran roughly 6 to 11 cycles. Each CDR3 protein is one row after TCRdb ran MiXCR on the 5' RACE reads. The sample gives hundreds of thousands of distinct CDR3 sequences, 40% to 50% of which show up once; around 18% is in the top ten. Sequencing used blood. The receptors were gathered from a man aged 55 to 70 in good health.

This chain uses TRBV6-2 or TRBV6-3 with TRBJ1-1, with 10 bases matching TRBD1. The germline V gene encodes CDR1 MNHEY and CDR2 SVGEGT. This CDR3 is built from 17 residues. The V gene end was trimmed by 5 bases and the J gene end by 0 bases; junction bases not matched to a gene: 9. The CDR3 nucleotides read TGTGCCAGCAGTCGCCACTCGACAGGGGGCATGAACACTGAAGCTTTCTTT. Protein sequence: CASSRHSTGGMNTEAFF.

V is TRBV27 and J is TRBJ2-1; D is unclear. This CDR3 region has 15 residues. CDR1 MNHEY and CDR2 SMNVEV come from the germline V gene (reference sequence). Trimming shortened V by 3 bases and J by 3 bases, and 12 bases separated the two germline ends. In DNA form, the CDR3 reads TGTGCCAGCAGTTTTGGCCCTGCGAGCTACAATGAGCAGTTCTTC. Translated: CASSFGPASYNEQFF.

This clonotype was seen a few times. The CDR3 loop reads CASSEQGDTQYF. The CDR3 DNA reads as TGTGCCAGCAGTGAACAGGGAGATACGCAGTATTTT. The chain links TRBV2 to TRBJ2-3; D might be TRBD1 (5 bases). This CDR3 spans 12 amino acids. The germline V gene encodes CDR1 SNHLY and CDR2 FYNNEI. V lost 2 bases to trimming and J lost 5 bases, with 5 bases between them.

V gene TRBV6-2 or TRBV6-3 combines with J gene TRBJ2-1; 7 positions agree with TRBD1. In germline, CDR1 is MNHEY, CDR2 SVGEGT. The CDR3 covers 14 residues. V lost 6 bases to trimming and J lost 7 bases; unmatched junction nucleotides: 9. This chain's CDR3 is CASSLKGAGNEQFF. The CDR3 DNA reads TGTGCCAGCAGCTTAAAGGGGGCGGGTAATGAGCAGTTCTTC.

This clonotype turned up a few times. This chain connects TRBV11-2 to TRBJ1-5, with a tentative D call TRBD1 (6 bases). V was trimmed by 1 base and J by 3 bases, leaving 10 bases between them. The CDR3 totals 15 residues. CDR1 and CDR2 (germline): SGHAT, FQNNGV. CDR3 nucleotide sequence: TGTGCCAGCAGCTTAGGGAGGGGGTACAATCAGCCCCAGCATTTT. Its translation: CASSLGRGYNQPQHF.

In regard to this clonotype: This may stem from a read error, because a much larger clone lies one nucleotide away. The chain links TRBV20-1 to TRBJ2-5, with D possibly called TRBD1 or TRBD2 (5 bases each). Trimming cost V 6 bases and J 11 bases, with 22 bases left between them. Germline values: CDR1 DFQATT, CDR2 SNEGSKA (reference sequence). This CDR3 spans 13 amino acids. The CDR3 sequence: CSAPLARGREQYF. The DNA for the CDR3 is TGCAGTGCCCCGTTAGCTAGGGGACGAGAGCAGTACTTC.

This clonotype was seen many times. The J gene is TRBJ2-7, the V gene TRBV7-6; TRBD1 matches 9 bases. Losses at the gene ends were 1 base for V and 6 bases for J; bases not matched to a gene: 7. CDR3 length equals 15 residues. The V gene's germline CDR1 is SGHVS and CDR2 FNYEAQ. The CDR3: CASSLEGTGKSEQYF. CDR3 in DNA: TGTGCCAGCAGCTTAGAAGGGACAGGGAAAAGCGAGCAGTACTTC. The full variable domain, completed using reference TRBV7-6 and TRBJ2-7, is GAGVSQSPRYKVTKRGQDVALRCDPISGHVSLYWYRQALGQGPEFLTYFNYEAQQDKSGLPNDRFSAERPEGSISTLTIQRTEQRDSAMYRCASSLEGTGKSEQYFGPGTRLTVT.

DNA of the CDR3: TGTGCCAGCAGTTTCTCCGGGCCCTACGAGCAGTACTTC. Protein product: CASSFSGPYEQYF. This chain connects TRBV7-2 to TRBJ2-7; D gene uncertain. The CDR3 is made up of 13 amino acids. Germline CDR1 reads SGHTA; CDR2 reads FQGNSA. V lost 6 bases and J 2 bases, leaving 11 bases between the germline ends.

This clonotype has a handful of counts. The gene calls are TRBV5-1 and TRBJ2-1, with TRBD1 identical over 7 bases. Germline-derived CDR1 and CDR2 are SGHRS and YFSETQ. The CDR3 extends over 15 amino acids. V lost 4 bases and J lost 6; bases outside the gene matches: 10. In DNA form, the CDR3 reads TGCGCCAGCAGCCTGGCGACAGGGTGGTCCAATGAGCAGTTCTTC. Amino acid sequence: CASSLATGWSNEQFF.

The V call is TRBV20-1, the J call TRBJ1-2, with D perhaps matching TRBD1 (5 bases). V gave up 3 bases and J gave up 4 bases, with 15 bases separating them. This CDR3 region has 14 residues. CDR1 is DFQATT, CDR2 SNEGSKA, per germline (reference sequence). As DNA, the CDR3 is TGCAGTGCTAGTGCGGGGGTAAAGATCTATGGCTACACCTTC. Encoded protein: CSASAGVKIYGYTF.

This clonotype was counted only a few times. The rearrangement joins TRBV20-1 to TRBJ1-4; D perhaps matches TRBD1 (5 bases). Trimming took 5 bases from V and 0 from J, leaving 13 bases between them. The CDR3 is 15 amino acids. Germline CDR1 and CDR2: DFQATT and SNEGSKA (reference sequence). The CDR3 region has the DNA TGCAGTGCTTTAAGCCAGGGTGCAACTAATGAAAAACTGTTTTTT. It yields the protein CSALSQGATNEKLFF.

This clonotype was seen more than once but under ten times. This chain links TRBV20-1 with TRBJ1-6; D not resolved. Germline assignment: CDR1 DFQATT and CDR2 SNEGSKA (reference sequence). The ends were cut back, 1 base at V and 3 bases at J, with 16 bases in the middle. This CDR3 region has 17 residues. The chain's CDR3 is CSARGRREALYNSPLHF. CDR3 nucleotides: TGCAGTGCTAGAGGGAGAAGGGAAGCCCTCTATAATTCACCCCTCCACTTT.

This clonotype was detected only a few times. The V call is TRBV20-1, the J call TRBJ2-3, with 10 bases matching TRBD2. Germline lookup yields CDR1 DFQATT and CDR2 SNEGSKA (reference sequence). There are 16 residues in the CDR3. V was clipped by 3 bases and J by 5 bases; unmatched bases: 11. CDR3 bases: TGCAGTGCTAGGTCAGCGGGGGGGATGAAACGAGATACGCAGTATTTT. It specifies CSARSAGGMKRDTQYF.

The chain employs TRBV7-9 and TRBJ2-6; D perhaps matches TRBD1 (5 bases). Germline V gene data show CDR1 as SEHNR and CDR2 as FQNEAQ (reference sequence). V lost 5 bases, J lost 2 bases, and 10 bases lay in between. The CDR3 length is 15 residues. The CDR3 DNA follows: TGTGCCAGCAGCAAGCAGGGAACTGGGGCCAACGTCCTGACTTTC. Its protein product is CASSKQGTGANVLTF.

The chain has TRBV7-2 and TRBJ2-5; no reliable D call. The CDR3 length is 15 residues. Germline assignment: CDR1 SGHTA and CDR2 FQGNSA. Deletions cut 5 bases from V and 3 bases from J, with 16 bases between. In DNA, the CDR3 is TGTGCCAGCAGCGCGGCAAGGGTGAAGAAAGAGACCCAGTACTTC. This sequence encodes CASSAARVKKETQYF.

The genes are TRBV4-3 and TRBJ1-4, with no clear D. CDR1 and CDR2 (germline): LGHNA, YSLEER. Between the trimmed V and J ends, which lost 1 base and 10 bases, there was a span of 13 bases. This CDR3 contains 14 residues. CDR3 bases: TGCGCCAGCAGCCAAGTAGAAGGGTCGGGAAAACTGTTTTTT. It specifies CASSQVEGSGKLFF.

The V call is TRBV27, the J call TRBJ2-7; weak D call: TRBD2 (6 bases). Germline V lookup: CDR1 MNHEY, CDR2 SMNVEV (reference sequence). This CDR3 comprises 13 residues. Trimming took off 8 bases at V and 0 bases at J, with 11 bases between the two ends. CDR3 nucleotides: TGTGCCAGCGCCGGGGGAAGCTCCTACGAGCAGTACTTC. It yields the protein CASAGGSSYEQYF.

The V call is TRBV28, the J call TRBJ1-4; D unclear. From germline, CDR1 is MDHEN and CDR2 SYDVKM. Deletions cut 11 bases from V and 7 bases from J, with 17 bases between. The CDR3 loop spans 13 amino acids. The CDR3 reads CASAQPSSEKLFF. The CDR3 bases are TGTGCCTCCGCGCAGCCATCTTCTGAAAAACTGTTTTTT. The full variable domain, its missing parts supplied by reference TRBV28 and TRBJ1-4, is DVKVTQSSRYLVKRTGEKVFLECVQDMDHENMFWYRQDPGLGLRLIYFSYDVKMKEKGDIPEGYSVSREKKERFSLILESASTNQTSMYLCASAQPSSEKLFFGSGTQLSVL.

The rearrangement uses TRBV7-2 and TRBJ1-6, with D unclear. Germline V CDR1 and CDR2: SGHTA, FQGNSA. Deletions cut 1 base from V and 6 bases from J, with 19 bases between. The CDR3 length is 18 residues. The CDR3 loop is CASSLVVRAPTSNSPLHF. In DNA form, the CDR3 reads TGTGCCAGCAGCTTAGTGGTCCGGGCCCCGACTTCTAATTCACCCCTCCACTTT. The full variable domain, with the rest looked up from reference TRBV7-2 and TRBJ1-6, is GAGVSQSPSNKVTEKGKDVELRCDPISGHTALYWYRQSLGQGLEFLIYFQGNSAPDKSGLPSDRFSAERTGGSVSTLTIQRTQQEDSAVYLCASSLVVRAPTSNSPLHFGNGTRLTVT.

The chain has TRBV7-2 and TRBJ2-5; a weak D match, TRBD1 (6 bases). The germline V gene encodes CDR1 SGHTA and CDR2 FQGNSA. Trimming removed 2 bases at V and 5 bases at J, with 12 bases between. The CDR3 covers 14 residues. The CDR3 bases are TGTGCCAGCAGCTTACACAGGGTTCGCGAGACCCAGTACTTC. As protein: CASSLHRVRETQYF.

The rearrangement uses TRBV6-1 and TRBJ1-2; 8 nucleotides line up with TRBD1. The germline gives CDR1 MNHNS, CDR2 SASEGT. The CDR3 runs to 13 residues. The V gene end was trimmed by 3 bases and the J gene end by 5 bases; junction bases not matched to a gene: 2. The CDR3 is CASSDRQGYGYTF. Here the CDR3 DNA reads TGTGCCAGCAGTGACAGACAGGGGTATGGCTACACCTTC.

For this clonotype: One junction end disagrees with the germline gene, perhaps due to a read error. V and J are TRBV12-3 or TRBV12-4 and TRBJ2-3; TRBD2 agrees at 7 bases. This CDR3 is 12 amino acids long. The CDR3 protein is CSSGVRSDTQYF. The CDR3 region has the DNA TGTTCCAGCGGGGTGAGGTCAGATACGCAGTATTTT.

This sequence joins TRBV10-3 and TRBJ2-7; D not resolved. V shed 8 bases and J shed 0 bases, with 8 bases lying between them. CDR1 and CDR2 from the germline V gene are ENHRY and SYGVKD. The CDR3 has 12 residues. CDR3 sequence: CAIAAGSYEQYF. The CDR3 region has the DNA TGTGCCATCGCGGCTGGCTCCTACGAGCAGTACTTC.

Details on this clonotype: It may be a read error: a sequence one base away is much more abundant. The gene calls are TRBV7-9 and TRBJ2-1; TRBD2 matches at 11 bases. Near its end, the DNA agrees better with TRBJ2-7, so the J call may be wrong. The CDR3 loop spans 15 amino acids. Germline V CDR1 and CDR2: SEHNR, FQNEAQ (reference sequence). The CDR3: CVSSSGTSGYNEQYF. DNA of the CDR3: TGTGTCAGCAGCTCGGGGACTAGCGGCTACAATGAGCAGTACTTC.

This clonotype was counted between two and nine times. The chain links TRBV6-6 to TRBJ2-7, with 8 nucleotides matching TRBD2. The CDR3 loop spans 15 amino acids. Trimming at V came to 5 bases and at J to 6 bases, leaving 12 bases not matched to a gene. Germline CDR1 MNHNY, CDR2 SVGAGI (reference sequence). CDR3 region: CASSDRGGVDTEQYF. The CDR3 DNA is TGTGCCAGCAGTGATCGGGGGGGGGTGGATACCGAGCAGTACTTC.

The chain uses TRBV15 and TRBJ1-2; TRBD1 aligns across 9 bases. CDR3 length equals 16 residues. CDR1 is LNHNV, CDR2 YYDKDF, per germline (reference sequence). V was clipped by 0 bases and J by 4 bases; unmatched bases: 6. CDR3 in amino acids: CATSRDTGGSGYGYTF. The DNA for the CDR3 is TGTGCCACCAGCAGAGATACAGGGGGCAGCGGCTATGGCTACACCTTC. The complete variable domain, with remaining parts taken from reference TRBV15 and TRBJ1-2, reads DAMVIQNPRYQVTQFGKPVTLSCSQTLNHNVMYWYQQKSSQAPKLLFHYYDKDFNNEADTPDNFQSRRPNTSFCFLDIRSPGLGDTAMYLCATSRDTGGSGYGYTFGSGTRLTVV.